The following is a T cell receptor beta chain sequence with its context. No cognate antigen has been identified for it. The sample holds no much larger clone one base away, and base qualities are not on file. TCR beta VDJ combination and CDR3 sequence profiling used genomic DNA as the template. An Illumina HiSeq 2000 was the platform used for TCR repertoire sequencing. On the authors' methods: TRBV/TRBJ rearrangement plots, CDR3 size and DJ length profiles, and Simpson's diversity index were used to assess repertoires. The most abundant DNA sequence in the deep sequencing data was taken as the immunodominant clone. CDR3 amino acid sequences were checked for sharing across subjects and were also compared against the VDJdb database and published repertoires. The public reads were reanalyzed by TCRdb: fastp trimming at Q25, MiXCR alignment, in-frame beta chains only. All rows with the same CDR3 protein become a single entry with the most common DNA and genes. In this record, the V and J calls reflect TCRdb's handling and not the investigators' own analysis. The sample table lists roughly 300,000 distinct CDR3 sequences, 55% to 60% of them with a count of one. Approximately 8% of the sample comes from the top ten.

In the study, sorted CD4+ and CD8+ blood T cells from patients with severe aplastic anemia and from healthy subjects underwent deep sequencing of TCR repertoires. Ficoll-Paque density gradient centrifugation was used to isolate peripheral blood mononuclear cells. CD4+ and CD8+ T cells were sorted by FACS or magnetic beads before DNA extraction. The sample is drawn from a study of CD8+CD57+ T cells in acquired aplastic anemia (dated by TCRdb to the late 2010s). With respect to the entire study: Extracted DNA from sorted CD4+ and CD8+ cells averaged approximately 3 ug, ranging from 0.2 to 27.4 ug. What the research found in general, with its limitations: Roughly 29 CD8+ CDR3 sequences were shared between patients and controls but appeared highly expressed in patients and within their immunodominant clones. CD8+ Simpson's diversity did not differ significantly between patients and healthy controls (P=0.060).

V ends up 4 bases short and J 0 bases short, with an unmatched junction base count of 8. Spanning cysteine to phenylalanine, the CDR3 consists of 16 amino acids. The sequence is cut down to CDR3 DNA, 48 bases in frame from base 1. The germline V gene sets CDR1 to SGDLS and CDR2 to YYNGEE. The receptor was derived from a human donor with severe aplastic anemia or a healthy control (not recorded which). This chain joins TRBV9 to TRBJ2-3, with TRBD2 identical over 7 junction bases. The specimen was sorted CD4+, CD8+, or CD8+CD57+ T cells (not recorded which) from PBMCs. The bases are TGTGCCAGCAGCTACGGGGCTAGCGGAAGCACAGATACGCAGTATTTT. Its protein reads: CASSYGASGSTDTQYF.